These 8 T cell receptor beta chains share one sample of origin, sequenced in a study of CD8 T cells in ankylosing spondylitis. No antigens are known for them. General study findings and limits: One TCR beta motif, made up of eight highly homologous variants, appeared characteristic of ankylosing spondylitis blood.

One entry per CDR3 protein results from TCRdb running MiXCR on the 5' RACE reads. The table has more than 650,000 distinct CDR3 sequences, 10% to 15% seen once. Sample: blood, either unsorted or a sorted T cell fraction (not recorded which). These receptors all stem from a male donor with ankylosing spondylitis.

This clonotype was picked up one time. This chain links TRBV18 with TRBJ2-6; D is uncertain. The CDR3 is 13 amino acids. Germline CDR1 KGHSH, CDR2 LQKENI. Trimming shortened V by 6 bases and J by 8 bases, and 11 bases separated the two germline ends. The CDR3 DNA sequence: TGTGCCAGCTCGGTGGGTCCTCCCAACGTCCTGACTTTC. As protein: CASSVGPPNVLTF.

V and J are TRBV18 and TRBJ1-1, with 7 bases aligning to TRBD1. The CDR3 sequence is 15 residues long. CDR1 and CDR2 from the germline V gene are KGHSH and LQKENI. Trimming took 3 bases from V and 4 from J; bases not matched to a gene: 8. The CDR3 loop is CASSPPDRHVTEAFF. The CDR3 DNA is TGTGCCAGCTCACCCCCGGACAGGCACGTCACTGAAGCTTTCTTT. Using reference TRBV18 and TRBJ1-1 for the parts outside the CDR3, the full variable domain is NAGVMQNPRHLVRRRGQEARLRCSPMKGHSHVYWYRQLPEEGLKFMVYLQKENIIDESGMPKERFSAEFPKEGPSILRIQQVVRGDSAAYFCASSPPDRHVTEAFFGQGTRLTVV.

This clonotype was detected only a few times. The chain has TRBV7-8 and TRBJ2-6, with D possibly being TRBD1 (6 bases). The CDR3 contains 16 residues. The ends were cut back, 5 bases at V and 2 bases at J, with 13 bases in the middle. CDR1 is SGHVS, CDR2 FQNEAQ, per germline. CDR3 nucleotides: TGTGCCAGCAGCCAGAACAGGGTAACTGGGGCCAACGTCCTGACTTTC. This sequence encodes CASSQNRVTGANVLTF.

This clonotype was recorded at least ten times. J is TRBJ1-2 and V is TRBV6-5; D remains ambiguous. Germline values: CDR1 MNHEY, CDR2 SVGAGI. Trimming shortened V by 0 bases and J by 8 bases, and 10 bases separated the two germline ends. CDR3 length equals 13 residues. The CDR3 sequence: CASSYSGGSGYTF. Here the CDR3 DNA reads TGTGCCAGCAGTTACTCGGGAGGGTCGGGCTACACCTTC.

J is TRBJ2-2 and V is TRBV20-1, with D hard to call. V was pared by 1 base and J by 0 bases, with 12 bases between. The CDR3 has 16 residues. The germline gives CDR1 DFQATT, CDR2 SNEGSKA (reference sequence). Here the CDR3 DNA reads TGCAGTGCTAGAGCCTTAGCCCGGACGAACACCGGGGAGCTGTTTTTT. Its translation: CSARALARTNTGELFF.

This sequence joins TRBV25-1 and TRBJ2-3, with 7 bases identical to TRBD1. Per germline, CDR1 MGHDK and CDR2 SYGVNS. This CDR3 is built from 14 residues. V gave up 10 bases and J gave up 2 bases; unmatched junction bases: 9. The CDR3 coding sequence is TGTGCCAACCGCGGACAGGACGACACAGATACGCAGTATTTT. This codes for CANRGQDDTDTQYF.

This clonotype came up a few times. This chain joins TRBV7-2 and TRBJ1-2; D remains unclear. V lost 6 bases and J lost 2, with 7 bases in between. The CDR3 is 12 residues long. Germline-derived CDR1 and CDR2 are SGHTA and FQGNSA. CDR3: CASRRVNYGYTF. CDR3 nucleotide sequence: TGTGCCAGCAGAAGGGTCAACTATGGCTACACCTTC. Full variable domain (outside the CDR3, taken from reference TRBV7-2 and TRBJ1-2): GAGVSQSPSNKVTEKGKDVELRCDPISGHTALYWYRQSLGQGLEFLIYFQGNSAPDKSGLPSDRFSAERTGGSVSTLTIQRTQQEDSAVYLCASRRVNYGYTFGSGTRLTVV.

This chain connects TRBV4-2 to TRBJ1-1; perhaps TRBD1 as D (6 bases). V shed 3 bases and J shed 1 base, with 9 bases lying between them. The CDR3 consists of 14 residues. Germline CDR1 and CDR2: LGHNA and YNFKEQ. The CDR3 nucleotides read TGTGCCAGCAGCCATGCAGGGGCGAACACTGAAGCTTTCTTT. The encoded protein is CASSHAGANTEAFF.